One and the same sample provided the 5 T cell receptor beta chains below, sequenced in a study of blood T cell repertoires in COVID-19. Produced via immunoSEQ multiplex PCR; TCRdb's table is partial and in-frame only. Found here are 96,000 or so clones, about 90% of them singletons; the top ten hold about 4%. Input material: peripheral blood. The receptor set was obtained from a human donor with COVID-19, enrolled during active disease. The donor label of this sample is uncertain.

The chain recombines TRBV12-3 or TRBV12-4 with TRBJ2-5; D ambiguous. CDR3 size: 11 residues. Trimming removed 3 bases at V and 5 bases at J, with 4 bases between. The CDR3 DNA follows: TGTGCCAGCAGTTTGGAGGAGACCCAGTACTTC. Translating gives CASSLEETQYF.

The chain employs TRBV2 and TRBJ2-7; D is ambiguous. The V end was cut by 4 bases, the J end by 7 bases, with 17 bases between. The CDR3 extends over 14 amino acids. Germline CDR1 reads SNHLY; CDR2 reads FYNNEI. The chain's CDR3 is CASSARIYGMEQYF. For the CDR3, the DNA is TGTGCCAGCAGTGCTAGAATTTATGGTATGGAGCAGTACTTC.

The chain uses TRBV23-1 and TRBJ1-1, with unresolved D. TRBV23-1 is noted as an ORF with a role that remains uncertain. Trimming took off 9 bases at V and 8 bases at J, with 22 bases between the two ends. This CDR3 spans 14 amino acids. CDR3 DNA sequence: TGCGCCAGAGTAGTGCGCGGGAACCTTGAGGAAGCTTTCTTT. Its protein is CARVVRGNLEEAFF.

The chain recombines TRBV2 with TRBJ1-2; D uncertain. Per germline, CDR1 SNHLY and CDR2 FYNNEI. V dropped 0 bases and J dropped 8 bases, with 7 bases sitting between them. The CDR3 is 12 amino acids. The CDR3 here is CASSEAQVGYTF. CDR3 nucleotides: TGTGCCAGCAGTGAAGCGCAGGTCGGCTACACCTTC.

CDR3 DNA: TGTGCCAGCAGCTTCGGGGGTCTAGGTCTACAAGAGACCCAGTACTTC. It encodes CASSFGGLGLQETQYF. The chain recombines TRBV5-4 with TRBJ2-5; weak D call: TRBD2 (6 bases). V lost 2 bases and J lost 2, with 16 bases in between. CDR3 length: 16 residues. Germline-derived CDR1 and CDR2 are SGHNT and YYREEE (reference sequence).